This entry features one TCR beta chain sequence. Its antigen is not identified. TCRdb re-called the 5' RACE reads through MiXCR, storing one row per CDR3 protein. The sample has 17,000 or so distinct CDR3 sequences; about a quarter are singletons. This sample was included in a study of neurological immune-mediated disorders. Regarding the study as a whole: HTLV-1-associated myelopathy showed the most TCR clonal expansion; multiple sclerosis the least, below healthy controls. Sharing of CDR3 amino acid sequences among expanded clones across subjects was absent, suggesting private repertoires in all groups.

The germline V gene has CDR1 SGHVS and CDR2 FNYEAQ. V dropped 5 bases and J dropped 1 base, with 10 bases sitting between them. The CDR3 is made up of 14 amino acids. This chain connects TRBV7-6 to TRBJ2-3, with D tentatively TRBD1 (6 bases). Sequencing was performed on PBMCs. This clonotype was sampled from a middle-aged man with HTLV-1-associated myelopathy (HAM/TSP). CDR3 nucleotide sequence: TGTGCCAGCAGCACCGCAGGGGGCACAGATACGCAGTATTTT. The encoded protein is CASSTAGGTDTQYF.